This TCR beta chain derives from a study of T cell clonotyping in hematopoietic cell transplantation. Study findings and constraints: Graft donor and pretransplant recipient Inverse Simpson Index values predicted broader posttransplant TCR diversity. CD4 and CD8 repertoire contributions could not be separated without sorting. Pathologically expanded recipient clonotypes increased progressively from day 30 to day 180 as diversity fell. Few recipient clonotypes overlapped donors; over 95% were de novo at given depth.

As for this clone: What it binds is unknown.

Germline-derived CDR1 and CDR2 are SGDLS and YYNGEE. Trimming removed 4 bases at V and 2 bases at J, with 10 bases between. There are 13 residues in the CDR3. The assay was immunoSEQ multiplex PCR, and TCRdb's table has in-frame clones only and misses some. The table includes 13,000 or so clones, around 97% detected once. The TCR sequence derives from a female patient aged 50-59 years who had an allogeneic stem cell transplant from an unrelated donor, so T cells may come from the graft donor. Some clones in this sample may be carry-over from other donors' samples. The chain links TRBV9 to TRBJ2-7, with a weak D call TRBD2 (5 bases). The specimen comprised peripheral blood mononuclear cells, sampled 30 days after allogeneic stem cell transplant. For the CDR3, the DNA is TGTGCCAGCAGCAAGGGAGTCACCTACGAGCAGTACTTC. Its translation: CASSKGVTYEQYF.